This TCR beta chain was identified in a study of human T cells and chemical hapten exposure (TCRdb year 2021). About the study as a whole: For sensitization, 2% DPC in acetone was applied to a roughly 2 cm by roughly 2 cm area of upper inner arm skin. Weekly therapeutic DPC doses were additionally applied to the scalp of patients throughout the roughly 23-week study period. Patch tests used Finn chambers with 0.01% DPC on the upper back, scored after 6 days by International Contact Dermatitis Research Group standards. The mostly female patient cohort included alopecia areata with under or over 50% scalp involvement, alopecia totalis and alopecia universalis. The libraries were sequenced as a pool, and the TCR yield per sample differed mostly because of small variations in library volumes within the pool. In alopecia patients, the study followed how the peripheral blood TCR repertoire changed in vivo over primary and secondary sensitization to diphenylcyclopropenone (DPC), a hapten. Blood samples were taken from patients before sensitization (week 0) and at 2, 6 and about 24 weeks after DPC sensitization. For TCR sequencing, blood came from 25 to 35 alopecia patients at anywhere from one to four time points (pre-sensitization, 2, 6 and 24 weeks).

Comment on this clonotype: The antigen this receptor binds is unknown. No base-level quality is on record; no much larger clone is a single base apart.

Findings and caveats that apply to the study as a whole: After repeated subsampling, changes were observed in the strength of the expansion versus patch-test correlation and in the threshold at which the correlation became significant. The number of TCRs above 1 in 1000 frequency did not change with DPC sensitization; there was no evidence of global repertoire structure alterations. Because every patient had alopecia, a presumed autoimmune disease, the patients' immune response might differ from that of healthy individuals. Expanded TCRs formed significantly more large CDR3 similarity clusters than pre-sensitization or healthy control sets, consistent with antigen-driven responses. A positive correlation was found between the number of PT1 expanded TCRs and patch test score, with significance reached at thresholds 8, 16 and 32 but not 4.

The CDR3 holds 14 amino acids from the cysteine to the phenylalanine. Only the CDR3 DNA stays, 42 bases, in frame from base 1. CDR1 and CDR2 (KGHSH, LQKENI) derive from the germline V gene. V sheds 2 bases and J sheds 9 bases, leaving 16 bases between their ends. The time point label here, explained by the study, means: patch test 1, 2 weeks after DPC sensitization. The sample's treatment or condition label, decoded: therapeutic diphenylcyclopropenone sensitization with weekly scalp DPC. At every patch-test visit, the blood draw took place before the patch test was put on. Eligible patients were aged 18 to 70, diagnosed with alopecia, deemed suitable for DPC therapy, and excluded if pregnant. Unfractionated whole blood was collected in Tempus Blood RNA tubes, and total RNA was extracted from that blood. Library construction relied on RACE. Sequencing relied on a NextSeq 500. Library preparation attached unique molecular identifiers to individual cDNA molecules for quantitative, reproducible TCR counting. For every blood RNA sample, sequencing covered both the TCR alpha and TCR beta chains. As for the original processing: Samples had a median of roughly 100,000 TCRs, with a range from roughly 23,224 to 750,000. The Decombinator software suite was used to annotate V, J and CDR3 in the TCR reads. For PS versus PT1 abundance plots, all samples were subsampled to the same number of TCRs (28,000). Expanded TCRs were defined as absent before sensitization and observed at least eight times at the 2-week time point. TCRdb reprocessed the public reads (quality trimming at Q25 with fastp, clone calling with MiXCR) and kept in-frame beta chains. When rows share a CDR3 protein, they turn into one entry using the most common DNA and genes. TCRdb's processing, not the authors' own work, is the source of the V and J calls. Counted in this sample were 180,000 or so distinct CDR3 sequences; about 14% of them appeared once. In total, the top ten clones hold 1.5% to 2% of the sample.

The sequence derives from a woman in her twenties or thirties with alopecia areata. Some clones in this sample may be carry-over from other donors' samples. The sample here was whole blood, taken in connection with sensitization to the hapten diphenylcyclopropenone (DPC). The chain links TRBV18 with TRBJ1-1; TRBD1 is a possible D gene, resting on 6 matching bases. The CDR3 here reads CASSPSQTGMKAFF. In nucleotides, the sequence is TGTGCCAGCTCACCATCCCAAACAGGGATGAAAGCTTTCTTT.